These T cell receptor beta chains were read from a single sample in a study of siplizumab effects on memory and regulatory T cells. Clones were read by immunoSEQ multiplex PCR, and TCRdb kept only the in-frame ones, dropping some. This sample has approximately 75,000 clones; 90% to 95% occur once, and the top ten carry approximately 4.5%. Sequences were obtained from CD8+ T cells sorted from blood. The source of these receptors is a human donor in good health. Each CDR3 is given with its conserved first and last residue. The D gene is left open where the match is weak. A row's size may be missing; if present it is once, few, many or a size class.

abundance	d_gene	v_gene	j_gene	CDR3nt	CDR3aa
NA	TRBD2	TRBV4-2	TRBJ2-3	TGTGCCAGCAGCCAAGATCGCCCCGGACTAGCGGGGGGCACCATCCCCCCAGATACGCAGTATTTT	CASSQDRPGLAGGTIPPDTQYF
NA	TRBD1	TRBV5-6	TRBJ2-7	TGTGCCAGCAGCTACGGGACAGGGAACCACGAGCAGTACTTC	CASSYGTGNHEQYF
NA	NA	TRBV11-2	TRBJ2-1	TGTGCCAGCAGCCATCAACCCGGTGAGCAGTTCTTC	CASSHQPGEQFF
NA	NA	TRBV2	TRBJ2-7	TGTGCCAGCAGTGAAGCGAAGGGATCCACCTACGAGCAGTACTTC	CASSEAKGSTYEQYF
NA	NA	TRBV11-3	TRBJ2-1	TGTGCCAGCAGCTTAGCAGGGAACAATGAGCAGTTCTTC	CASSLAGNNEQFF
large	NA	TRBV11-2	TRBJ2-7	TGTGCCAGCAGCTTAGGGCAGACTCCCTACGAGCAGTACTTC	CASSLGQTPYEQYF
NA	TRBD1	TRBV9	TRBJ1-5	TGTGCCAGCAGCGTTGGGGACAGCGATCAGCCCCAGCATTTT	CASSVGDSDQPQHF
NA	NA	TRBV27	TRBJ1-5	TGTGCCAGCAGTTTAGAGGGGAGGAGCAATCAGCCCCAGCATTTT	CASSLEGRSNQPQHF
NA	NA	TRBV5-6	TRBJ1-5	TGTGCCAGCAGCTTGGGGCCCGCAGGGCCCCAGCATTTT	CASSLGPAGPQHF
NA	NA	TRBV7-2	TRBJ1-1	TGTGCCAGCAGCTTATACGACAATTTGAACACTGAAGCTTTCTTT	CASSLYDNLNTEAFF
NA	NA	TRBV27	TRBJ2-1	TGTGCCAGCAGTTTATCGACCTACAATGAGCAGTTCTTC	CASSLSTYNEQFF
NA	TRBD1	TRBV28	TRBJ2-7	TGTGCCAGCAGCCCCCGGGACAGGGGGCACGAGCAGTACTTC	CASSPRDRGHEQYF
NA	NA	TRBV11-2	TRBJ1-1	TGTGCCAGCAGCTTAGGGGCGGGCACTGAAGCTTTCTTT	CASSLGAGTEAFF
NA	NA	TRBV9	TRBJ2-3	TGTGCCAGCAGCGTAGAGGTTTCCTCCTGGTCAGATACGCAGTATTTT	CASSVEVSSWSDTQYF
NA	NA	TRBV28	TRBJ1-2	TGTGCCAGCAGTTCAGGTTATGGCTACACCTTC	CASSSGYGYTF
NA	NA	TRBV19	TRBJ1-3	TGTGCCAGCGGACAGAGAAACACCATATATTTT	CASGQRNTIYF
NA	NA	TRBV5-5	TRBJ2-7	TGTGCCAGCAGCCCCACAGGGGGGGAAGGACGCGAGCAGTACTTC	CASSPTGGEGREQYF
once	TRBD1	TRBV9	TRBJ1-2	TGTGCCAGTGACTTTACCGGGACAGGGGCCTATGGCTACACCTTC	CASDFTGTGAYGYTF
NA	TRBD1	TRBV25-1	TRBJ1-2	TGTGCCAGCAGCTACGGACAGGGCCTCTATGGCTACACCTTC	CASSYGQGLYGYTF
NA	NA	TRBV19	TRBJ2-7	TGTGCCAGTAGTAGTGACCTAAGCTCCTACGAGCAGTACTTC	CASSSDLSSYEQYF
once	NA	TRBV6-4	TRBJ2-1	TGTGCCAGCAGTGTCGGACAGATCGATGAGCAGTTCTTC	CASSVGQIDEQFF
once	NA	TRBV7-7	TRBJ2-1	TGTGCCAGCAGCTTGTCAGGGTACGATGAGCAGTTCTTC	CASSLSGYDEQFF
NA	NA	TRBV6-1	TRBJ2-7	TGTGCCAGCAGTGAAGCGCGTGTGCTGTACGAGCAGTACTTC	CASSEARVLYEQYF
NA	TRBD1	TRBV7-9	TRBJ2-1	TGTGCCAGTCGCCAGGAGACAGGGGGCTACAATGAGCAGTTCTTC	CASRQETGGYNEQFF
NA	NA	TRBV6-6	TRBJ2-7	TGTGCCAGCAGTTATAGTGTTGTGGAGGGACGGCACTTC	CASSYSVVEGRHF
NA	TRBD2	TRBV4-3	TRBJ2-7	TGCGCCAGCAGCCAAGAGGGTAGCGGGGGCTACGAGCAGTACTTC	CASSQEGSGGYEQYF
NA	TRBD1	TRBV4-2	TRBJ2-7	TGTGCCAGCAGCCAAGACAGGGGGAATAACTACGAGCAGTACTTC	CASSQDRGNNYEQYF
NA	NA	TRBV20-1	TRBJ2-3	TGCAGTGCCCCCATCGGGGCTCCGCAGTATTTT	CSAPIGAPQYF
NA	NA	TRBV7-6	TRBJ1-1	TGTGCCAGCAGCTTAACGATTCGCCGATTCGCCACTGAAGCTTTCTTT	CASSLTIRRFATEAFF
once	TRBD2	TRBV6-6	TRBJ2-3	TGTGCCAGCAGTCAAATAGCGGGGGGGATCTCAGATACGCAGTATTTT	CASSQIAGGISDTQYF
NA	NA	TRBV28	TRBJ1-5	TGTGCCAGCAGTTTTGACGGGCGGGTCAATCAGCCCCAGCATTTT	CASSFDGRVNQPQHF
NA	TRBD2	TRBV11-2	TRBJ2-1	TGTGCCAGCAGCTTAGATCTTGAGGCGGGGGGCTTTTACAATGAGCAGTTCTTC	CASSLDLEAGGFYNEQFF